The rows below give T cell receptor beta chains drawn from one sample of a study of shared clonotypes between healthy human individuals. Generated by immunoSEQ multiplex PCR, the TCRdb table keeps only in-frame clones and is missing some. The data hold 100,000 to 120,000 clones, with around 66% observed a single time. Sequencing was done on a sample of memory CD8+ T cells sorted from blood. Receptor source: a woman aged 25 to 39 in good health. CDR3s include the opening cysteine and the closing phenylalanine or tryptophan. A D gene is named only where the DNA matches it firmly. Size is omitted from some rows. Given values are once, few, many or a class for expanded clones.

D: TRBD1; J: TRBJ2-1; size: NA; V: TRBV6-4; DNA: TGTGCCAGCAGTGGGGACAGGGATACCAATGAGCAGTTCTTC; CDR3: CASSGDRDTNEQFF
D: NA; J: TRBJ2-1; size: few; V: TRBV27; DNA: TGTGCCAGCAGTTTAACGTGGGAAAGTGAGCAGTTCTTC; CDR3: CASSLTWESEQFF
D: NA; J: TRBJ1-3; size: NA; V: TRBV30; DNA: TGTGCCTGGGGATACCGGGACGTAGGAAACACCATATATTTT; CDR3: CAWGYRDVGNTIYF
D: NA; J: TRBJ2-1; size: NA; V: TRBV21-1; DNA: TGTGCCAGCAGCAAAGTACCGCTACGTCGACTAGCGGGATGGTCCTACTCCTACAATGAGCAGTTCTTC; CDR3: CASSKVPLRRLAGWSYSYNEQFF
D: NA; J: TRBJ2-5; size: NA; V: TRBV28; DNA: TGTGCCAGCAGTTTGGTAGCGTCAGAGACCCAGTACTTC; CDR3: CASSLVASETQYF
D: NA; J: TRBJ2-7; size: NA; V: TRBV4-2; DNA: TGTGCCAGCAGCCAATCTCGGGTTTACGAGCAGTACTTC; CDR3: CASSQSRVYEQYF
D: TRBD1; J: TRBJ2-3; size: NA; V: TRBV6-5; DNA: TGTGCCAGCAGTTACAGGACAGGGAGCACAGATACGCAGTATTTT; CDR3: CASSYRTGSTDTQYF
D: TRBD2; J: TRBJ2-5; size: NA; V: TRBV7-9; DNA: TGTGCCAGCAGCCCGACACTAGCGGGACGTCGTGAGACCCAGTACTTC; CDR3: CASSPTLAGRRETQYF
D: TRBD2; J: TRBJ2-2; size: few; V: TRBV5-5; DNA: TGTGCCAGCAGCTTGGGCCTAGCGGGAGGGCCTAACACCGGGGAGCTGTTTTTT; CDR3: CASSLGLAGGPNTGELFF
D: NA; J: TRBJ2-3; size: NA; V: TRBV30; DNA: TGTGCCTGGAGTGTGAGCCCAGGGGAGTCTACGCAGTATTTT; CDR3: CAWSVSPGESTQYF
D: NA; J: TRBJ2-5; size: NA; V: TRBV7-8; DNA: TGTGCCAGCAGCCGACAGACAGGGGAGGGAGAGACCCAGTACTTC; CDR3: CASSRQTGEGETQYF
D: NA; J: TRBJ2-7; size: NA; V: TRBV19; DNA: TGTGCCAGTAGGTCAGGGGTTGAGCAGTACTTC; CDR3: CASRSGVEQYF
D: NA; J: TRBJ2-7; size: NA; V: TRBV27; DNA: TGTGCCAGCAGTTTATCGGTGTCCTACGAGCAGTACTTC; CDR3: CASSLSVSYEQYF
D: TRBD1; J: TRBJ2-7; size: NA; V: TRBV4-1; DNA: TGCGCCAGCAGCCAAGGCCCAGGACAGGGGAGCCGCGAGCAGTACTTC; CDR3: CASSQGPGQGSREQYF
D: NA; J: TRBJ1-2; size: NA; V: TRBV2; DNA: TGTGCCAGCAGTGAAGCCCGAAGTATCAGGGAGAACTATGGCTACACCTTC; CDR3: CASSEARSIRENYGYTF
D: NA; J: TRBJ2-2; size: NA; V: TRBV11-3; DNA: TGTGCCAGCAGCTTGGGGGGAAACACCGGGGAGCTGTTTTTT; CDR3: CASSLGGNTGELFF
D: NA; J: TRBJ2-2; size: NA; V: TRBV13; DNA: TGTGCCAGCAGTGCCCCGGGGAAAAACACCGGGGAGCTGTTTTTT; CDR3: CASSAPGKNTGELFF
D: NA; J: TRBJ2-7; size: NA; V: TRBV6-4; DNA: TGTGCCAGCAGTGACCAGCCGGAGGGCCACGAGCAGTACTTC; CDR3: CASSDQPEGHEQYF
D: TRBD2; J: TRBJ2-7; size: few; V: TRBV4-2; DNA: TGTGCCAGCAGCCAAGTTATCGGGACTAGCGGGAGCGAGCAGTACTTC; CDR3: CASSQVIGTSGSEQYF
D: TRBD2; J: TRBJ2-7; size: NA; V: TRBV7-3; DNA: TGTGCCAGCAGCTTAAAGGGGCTAGCGGGAGTCTACGAGCAGTACTTC; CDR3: CASSLKGLAGVYEQYF
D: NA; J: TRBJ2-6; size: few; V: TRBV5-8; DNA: TGTGCCAGCAGCTTAGGGACATACTCTGGGGCCAACGTCCTGACTTTC; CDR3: CASSLGTYSGANVLTF
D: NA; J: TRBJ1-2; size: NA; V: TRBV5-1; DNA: TGCGCCAGCAAAGTGGCGGTTCGAAAGACCTATGGCTACACCTTC; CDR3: CASKVAVRKTYGYTF
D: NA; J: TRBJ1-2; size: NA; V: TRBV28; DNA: TGTGCCAGCAGTTTAGGTGCATGGCACGGCTACACCTTC; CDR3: CASSLGAWHGYTF
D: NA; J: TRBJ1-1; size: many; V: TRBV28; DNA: TGTGCCAGCAGCGCCTCGACAGAGAACACTGAAGCTTTCTTT; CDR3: CASSASTENTEAFF
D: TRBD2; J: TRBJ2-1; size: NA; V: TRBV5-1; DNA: TGCGCCAGCAGCTTGGCCAAAGGGTCAGCGGGAGTAAGCAATGAGCAGTTCTTC; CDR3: CASSLAKGSAGVSNEQFF